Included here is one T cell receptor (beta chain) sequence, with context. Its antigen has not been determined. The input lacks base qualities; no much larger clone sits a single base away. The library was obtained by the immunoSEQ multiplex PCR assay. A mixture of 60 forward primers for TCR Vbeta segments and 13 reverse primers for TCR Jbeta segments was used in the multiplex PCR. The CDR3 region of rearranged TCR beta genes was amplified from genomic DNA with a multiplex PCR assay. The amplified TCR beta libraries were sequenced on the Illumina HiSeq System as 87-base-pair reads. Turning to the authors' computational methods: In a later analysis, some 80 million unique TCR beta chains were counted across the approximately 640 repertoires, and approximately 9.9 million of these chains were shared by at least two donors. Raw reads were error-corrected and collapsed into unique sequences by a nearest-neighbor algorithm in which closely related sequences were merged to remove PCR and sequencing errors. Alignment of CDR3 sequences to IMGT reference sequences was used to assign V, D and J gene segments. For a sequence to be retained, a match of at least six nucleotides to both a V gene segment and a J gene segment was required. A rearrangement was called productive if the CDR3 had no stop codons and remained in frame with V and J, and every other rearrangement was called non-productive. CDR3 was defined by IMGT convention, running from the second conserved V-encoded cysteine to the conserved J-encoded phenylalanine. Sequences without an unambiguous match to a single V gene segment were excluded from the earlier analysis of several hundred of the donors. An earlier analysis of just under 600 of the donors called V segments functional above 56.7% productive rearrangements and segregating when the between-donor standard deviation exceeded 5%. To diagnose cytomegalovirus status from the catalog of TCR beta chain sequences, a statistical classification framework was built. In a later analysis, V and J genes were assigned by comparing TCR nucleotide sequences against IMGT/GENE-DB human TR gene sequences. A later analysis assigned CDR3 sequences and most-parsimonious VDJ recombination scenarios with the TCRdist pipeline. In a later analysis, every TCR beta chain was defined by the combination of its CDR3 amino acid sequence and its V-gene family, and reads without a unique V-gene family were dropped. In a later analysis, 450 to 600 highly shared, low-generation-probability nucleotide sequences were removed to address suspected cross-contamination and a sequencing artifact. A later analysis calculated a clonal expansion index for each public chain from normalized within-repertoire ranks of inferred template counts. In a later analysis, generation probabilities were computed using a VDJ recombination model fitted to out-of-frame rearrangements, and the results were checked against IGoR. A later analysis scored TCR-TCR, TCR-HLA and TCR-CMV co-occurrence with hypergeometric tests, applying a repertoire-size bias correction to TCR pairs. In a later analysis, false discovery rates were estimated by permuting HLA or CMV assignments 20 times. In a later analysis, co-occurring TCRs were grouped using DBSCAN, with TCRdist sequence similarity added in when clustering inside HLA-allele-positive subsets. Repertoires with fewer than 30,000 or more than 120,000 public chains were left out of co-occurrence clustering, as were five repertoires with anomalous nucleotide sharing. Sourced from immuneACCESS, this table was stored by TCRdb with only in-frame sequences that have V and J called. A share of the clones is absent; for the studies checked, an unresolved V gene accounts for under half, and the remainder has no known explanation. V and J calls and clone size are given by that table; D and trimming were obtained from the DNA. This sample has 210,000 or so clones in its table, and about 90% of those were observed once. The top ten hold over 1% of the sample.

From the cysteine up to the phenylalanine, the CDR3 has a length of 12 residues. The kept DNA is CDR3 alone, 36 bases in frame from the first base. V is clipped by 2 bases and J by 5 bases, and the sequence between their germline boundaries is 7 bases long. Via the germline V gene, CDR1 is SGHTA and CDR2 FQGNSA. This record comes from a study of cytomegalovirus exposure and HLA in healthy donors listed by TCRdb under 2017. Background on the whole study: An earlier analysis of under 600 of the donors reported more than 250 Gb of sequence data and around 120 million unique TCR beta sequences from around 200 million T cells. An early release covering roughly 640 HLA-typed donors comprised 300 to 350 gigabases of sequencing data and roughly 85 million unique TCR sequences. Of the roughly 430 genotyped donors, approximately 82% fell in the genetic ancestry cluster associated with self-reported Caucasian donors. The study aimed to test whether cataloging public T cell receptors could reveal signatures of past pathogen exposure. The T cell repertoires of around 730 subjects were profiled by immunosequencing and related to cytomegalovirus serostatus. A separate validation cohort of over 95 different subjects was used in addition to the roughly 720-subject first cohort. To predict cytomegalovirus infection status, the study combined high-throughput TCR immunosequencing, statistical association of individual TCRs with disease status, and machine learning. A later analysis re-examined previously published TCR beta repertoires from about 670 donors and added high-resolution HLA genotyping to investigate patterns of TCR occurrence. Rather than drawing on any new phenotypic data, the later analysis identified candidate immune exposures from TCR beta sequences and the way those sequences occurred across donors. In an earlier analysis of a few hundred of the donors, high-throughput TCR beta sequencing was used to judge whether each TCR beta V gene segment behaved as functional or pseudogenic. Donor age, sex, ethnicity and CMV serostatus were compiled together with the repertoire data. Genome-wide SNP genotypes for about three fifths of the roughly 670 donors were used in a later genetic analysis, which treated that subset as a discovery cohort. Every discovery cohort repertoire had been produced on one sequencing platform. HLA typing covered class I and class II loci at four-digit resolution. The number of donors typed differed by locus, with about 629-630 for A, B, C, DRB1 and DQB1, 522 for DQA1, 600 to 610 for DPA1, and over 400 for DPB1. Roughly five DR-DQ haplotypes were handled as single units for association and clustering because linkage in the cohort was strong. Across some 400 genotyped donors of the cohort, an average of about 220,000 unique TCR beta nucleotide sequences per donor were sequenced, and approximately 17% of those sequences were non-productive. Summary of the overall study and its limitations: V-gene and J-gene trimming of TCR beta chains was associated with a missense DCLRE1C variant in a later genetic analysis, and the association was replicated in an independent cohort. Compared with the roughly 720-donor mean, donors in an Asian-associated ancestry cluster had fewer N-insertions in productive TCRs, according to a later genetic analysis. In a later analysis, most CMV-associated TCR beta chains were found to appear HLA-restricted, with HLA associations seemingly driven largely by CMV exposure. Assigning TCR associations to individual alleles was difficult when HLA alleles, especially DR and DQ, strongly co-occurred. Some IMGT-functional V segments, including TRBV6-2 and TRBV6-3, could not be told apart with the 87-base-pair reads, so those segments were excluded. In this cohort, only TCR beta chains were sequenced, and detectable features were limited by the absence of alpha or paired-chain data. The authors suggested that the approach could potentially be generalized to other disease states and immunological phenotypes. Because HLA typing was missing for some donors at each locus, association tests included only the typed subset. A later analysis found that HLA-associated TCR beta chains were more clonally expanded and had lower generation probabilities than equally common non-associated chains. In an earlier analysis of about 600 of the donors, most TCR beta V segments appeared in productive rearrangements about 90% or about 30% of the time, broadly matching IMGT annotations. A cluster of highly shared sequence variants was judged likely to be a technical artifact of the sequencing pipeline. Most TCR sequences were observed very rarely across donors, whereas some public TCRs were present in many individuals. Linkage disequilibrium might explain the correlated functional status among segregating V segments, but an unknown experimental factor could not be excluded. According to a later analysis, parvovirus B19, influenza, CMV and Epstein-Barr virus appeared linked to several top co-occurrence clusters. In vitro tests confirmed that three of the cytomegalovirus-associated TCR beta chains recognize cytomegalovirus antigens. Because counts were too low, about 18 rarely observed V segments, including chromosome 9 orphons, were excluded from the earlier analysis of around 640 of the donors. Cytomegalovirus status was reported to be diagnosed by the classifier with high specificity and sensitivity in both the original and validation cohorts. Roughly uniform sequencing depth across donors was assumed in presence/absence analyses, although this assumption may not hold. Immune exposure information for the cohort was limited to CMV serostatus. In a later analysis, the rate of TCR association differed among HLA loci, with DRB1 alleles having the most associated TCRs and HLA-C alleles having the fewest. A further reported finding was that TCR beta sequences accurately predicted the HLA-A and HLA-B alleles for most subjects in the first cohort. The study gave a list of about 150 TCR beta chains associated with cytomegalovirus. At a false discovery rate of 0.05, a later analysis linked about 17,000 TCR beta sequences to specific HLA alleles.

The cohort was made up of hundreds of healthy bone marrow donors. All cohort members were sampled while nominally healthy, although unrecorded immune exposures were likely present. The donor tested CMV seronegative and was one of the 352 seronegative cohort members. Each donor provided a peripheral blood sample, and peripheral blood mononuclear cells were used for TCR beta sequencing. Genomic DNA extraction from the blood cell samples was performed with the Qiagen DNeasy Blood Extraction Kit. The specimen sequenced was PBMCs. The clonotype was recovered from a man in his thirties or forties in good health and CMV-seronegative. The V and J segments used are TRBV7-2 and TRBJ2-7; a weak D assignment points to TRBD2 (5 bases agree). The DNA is TGTGCCAGCAGCTTATTCGGGAACGAGCAGTACTTC. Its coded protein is CASSLFGNEQYF.